The rows below give T cell receptor beta chains drawn from one sample of a study of PD-1 blockade in mismatch repair-deficient tumors. Assay: immunoSEQ multiplex PCR; the TCRdb copy retains only in-frame clones and omits some. The sample includes tens of thousands of clones, 81% of them seen just once. Here the sequenced sample was peripheral blood, taken about 4.5 months after starting pembrolizumab. The receptors come from an adult with mismatch repair-deficient cancer. Both conserved end residues are part of each CDR3. Fields, in order: CDR3 DNA, CDR3 protein, D gene, J gene, V gene, clone size. A D gene is named only where the DNA matches it firmly. For some rows the clone size is stated as once, few or many, or as a class when expanded; others skip it.

CDR3 DNA: TGTGCCAGCAGCTTCCGGGGAGATGAAAAACTGTTTTTT; CDR3 protein: CASSFRGDEKLFF; D gene: -; J gene: TRBJ1-4; V gene: TRBV7-6; clone size: -
CDR3 DNA: TGTGCCACCAGATGGGTGCGGGAGGGCCGGGACGAGCAGTACTTC; CDR3 protein: CATRWVREGRDEQYF; D gene: TRBD2; J gene: TRBJ2-7; V gene: TRBV10-3; clone size: -
CDR3 DNA: TGTGCCAGCAGTGAAATCCCGGTTCGGGTAGGTGAGCAGTTCTTC; CDR3 protein: CASSEIPVRVGEQFF; D gene: -; J gene: TRBJ2-1; V gene: TRBV6-1; clone size: -
CDR3 DNA: TGTGCCAGCCTCTCTACTAGCGGGGGTTGGAATGAGCAGTTCTTC; CDR3 protein: CASLSTSGGWNEQFF; D gene: TRBD2; J gene: TRBJ2-1; V gene: TRBV28; clone size: -
CDR3 DNA: TGTGCCAGCAGCCCAAGTATTGGGACACTTAACACTGAAGCTTTCTTT; CDR3 protein: CASSPSIGTLNTEAFF; D gene: -; J gene: TRBJ1-1; V gene: TRBV7-3; clone size: -
CDR3 DNA: TGTGCCAGCAGTGCGCTAGCGGGACGGGATGAGCAGTTCTTC; CDR3 protein: CASSALAGRDEQFF; D gene: TRBD2; J gene: TRBJ2-1; V gene: TRBV25-1; clone size: -
CDR3 DNA: TGCGCCAGCAGAAGCCGGAGGGACAGAAATACCTACGAGCAGTACTTC; CDR3 protein: CASRSRRDRNTYEQYF; D gene: -; J gene: TRBJ2-7; V gene: TRBV5-1; clone size: -
CDR3 DNA: TGTGCCAGCACCCCCTGGGGGGTGGAGACCCAGTACTTC; CDR3 protein: CASTPWGVETQYF; D gene: -; J gene: TRBJ2-5; V gene: TRBV5-4; clone size: few
CDR3 DNA: TGCGCCAGCAGCGTGCTGGGGACAGCTGGGGCCAACGTCCTGACTTTC; CDR3 protein: CASSVLGTAGANVLTF; D gene: TRBD1; J gene: TRBJ2-6; V gene: TRBV5-1; clone size: -
CDR3 DNA: TGTGCCAGCAGCTTGGGGCGACCTAGCACAGATACGCAGTATTTT; CDR3 protein: CASSLGRPSTDTQYF; D gene: -; J gene: TRBJ2-3; V gene: TRBV7-9; clone size: -
CDR3 DNA: TGCAGCGCGGTAACGGTCTATGGCTACACCTTC; CDR3 protein: CSAVTVYGYTF; D gene: -; J gene: TRBJ1-2; V gene: TRBV29-1; clone size: few
CDR3 DNA: TGTGCCACCAGCAGTGCGGGATTCGGCTCCTACAATGAGCAGTTCTTC; CDR3 protein: CATSSAGFGSYNEQFF; D gene: -; J gene: TRBJ2-1; V gene: TRBV15; clone size: once
CDR3 DNA: TGTGCCAGCAGCCAAGATTTGGCTCGCCTCTACGAGCAGTACTTC; CDR3 protein: CASSQDLARLYEQYF; D gene: -; J gene: TRBJ2-7; V gene: TRBV14; clone size: -
CDR3 DNA: TGTGCCAGCAGCGTGGGACTAGCGGGAGCCCTCAATGAGCAGTTCTTC; CDR3 protein: CASSVGLAGALNEQFF; D gene: TRBD2; J gene: TRBJ2-1; V gene: TRBV9; clone size: -
CDR3 DNA: TGCAGCGTTGGATTCGGACTAGCGCTGGGGGAGACCCAGTACTTC; CDR3 protein: CSVGFGLALGETQYF; D gene: TRBD2; J gene: TRBJ2-5; V gene: TRBV29-1; clone size: -
CDR3 DNA: TGTGCCAGCAGTTTACAGGGAGGGAATGAAAAACTGTTTTTT; CDR3 protein: CASSLQGGNEKLFF; D gene: -; J gene: TRBJ1-4; V gene: TRBV6-1; clone size: -
CDR3 DNA: TGTGCCAGCAGCTCTGTTCGGGCGGGAGGGTCCTACGAGCAGTACTTC; CDR3 protein: CASSSVRAGGSYEQYF; D gene: TRBD2; J gene: TRBJ2-7; V gene: TRBV13; clone size: -
CDR3 DNA: TGTGCCAGCAGTTTCGGGACTAGCGCAGACGAGCAGTACTTC; CDR3 protein: CASSFGTSADEQYF; D gene: TRBD2; J gene: TRBJ2-7; V gene: TRBV6-5; clone size: -